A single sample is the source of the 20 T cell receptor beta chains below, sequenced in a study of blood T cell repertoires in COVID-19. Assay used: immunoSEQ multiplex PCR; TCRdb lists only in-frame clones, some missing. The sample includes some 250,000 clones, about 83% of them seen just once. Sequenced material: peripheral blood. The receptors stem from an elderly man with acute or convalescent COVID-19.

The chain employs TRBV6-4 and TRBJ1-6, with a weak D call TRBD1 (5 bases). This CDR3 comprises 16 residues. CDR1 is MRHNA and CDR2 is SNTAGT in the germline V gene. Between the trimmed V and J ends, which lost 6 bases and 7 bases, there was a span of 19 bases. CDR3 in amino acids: CASSPTLEQANSPLHF. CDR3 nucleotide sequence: TGTGCCAGCAGCCCGACCCTGGAACAGGCAAATTCACCCCTCCACTTT.

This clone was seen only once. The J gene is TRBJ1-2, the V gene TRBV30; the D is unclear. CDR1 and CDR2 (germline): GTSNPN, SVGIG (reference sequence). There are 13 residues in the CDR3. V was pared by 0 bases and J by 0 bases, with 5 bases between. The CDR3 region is CAWSVQTNYGYTF. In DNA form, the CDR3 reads TGTGCCTGGAGTGTCCAGACTAACTATGGCTACACCTTC.

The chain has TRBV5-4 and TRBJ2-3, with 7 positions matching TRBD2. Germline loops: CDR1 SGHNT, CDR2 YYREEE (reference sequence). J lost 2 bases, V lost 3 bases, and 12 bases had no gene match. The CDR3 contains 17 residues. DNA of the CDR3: TGTGCCAGCAGCTCCGGAGCAGCGGGACCTGCCACAGATACGCAGTATTTT. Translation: CASSSGAAGPATDTQYF.

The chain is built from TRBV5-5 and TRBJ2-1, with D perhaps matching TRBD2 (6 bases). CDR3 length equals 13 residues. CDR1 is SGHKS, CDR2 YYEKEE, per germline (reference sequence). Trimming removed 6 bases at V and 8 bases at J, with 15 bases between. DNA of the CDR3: TGTGCCAGCAACTCGGGGGTTTTGCATGAGCAGTTCTTC. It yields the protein CASNSGVLHEQFF.

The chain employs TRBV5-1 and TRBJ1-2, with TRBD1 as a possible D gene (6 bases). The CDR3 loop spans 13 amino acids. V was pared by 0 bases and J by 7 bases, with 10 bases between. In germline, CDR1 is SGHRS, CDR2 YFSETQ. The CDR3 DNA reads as TGCGCCAGCAGCTTGGACAGGGCTTTTGGCTACACCTTC. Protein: CASSLDRAFGYTF.

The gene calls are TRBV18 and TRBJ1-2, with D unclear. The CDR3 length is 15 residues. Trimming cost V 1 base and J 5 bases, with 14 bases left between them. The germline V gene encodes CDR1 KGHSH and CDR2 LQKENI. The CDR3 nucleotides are TGTGCCAGCTCACCACTATCCAGCGGGTCTTATGGCTACACCTTC. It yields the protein CASSPLSSGSYGYTF.

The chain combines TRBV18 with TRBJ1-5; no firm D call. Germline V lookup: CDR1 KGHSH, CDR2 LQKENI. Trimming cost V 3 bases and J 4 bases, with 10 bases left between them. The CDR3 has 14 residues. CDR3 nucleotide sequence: TGTGCCAGCTCACCGGGGAGGCAAAATCAGCCCCAGCATTTT. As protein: CASSPGRQNQPQHF.

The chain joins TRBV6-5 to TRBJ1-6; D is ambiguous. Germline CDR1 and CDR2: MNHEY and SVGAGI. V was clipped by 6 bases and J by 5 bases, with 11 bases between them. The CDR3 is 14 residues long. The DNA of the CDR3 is TGTGCCAGCAGATCAGGTTATAATAATTCACCCCTCCACTTT. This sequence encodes CASRSGYNNSPLHF.

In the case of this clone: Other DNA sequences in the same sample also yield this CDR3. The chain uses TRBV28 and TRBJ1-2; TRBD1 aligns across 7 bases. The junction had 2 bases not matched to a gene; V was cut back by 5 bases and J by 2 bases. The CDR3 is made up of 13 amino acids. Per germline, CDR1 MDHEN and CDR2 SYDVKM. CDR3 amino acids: CASSAGQNYGYTF. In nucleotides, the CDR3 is TGTGCCAGCAGTGCGGGACAGAACTATGGCTACACCTTC.

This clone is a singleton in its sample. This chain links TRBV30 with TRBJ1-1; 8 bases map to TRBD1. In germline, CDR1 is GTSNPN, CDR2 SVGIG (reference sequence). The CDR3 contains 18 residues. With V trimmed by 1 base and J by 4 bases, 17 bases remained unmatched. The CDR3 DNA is TGTGCCTGGAGTGCCCCCCTGAGACAGGGGCGCGCAGGCACTGAAGCTTTCTTT. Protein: CAWSAPLRQGRAGTEAFF.

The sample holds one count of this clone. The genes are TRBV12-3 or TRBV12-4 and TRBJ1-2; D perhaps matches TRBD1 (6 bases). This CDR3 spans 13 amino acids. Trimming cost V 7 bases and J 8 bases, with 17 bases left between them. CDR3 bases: TGTGCCAGCATCGGGACATTAAGGGCGGGCTACACCTTC. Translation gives CASIGTLRAGYTF.

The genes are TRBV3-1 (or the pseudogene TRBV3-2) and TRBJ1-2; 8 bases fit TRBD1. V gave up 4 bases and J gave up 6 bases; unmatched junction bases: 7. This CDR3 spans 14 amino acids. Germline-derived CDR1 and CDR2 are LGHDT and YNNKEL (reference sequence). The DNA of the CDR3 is TGTGCCAGCAGCCGCGGGACAGGCGAGCATGGCTACACCTTC. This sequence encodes CASSRGTGEHGYTF.

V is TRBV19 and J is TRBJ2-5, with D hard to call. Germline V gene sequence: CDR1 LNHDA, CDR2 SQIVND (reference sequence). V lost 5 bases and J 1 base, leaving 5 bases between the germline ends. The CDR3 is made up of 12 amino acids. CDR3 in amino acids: CASSFLQETQYF. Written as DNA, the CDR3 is TGTGCCAGTAGTTTCCTCCAAGAGACCCAGTACTTC.

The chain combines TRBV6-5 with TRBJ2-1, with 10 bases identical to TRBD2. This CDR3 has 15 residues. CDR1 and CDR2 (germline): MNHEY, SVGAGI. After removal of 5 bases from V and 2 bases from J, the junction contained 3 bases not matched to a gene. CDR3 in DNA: TGTGCCAGCAGTCGCAGCGGGGGGGCCTACAATGAGCAGTTCTTC. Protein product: CASSRSGGAYNEQFF.

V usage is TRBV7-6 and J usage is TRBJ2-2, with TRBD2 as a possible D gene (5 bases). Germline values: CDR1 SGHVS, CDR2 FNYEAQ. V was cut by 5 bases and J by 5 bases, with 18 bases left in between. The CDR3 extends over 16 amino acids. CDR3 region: CASSPPAGTRTGELFF. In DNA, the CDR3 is TGTGCCAGCAGCCCTCCCGCGGGCACAAGGACCGGGGAGCTGTTTTTT.

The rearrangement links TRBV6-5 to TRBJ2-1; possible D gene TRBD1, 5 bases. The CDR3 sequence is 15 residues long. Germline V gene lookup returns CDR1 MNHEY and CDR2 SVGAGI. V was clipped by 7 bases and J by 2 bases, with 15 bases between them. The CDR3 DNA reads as TGTGCCAGCACCTTGGGGCAGGGTGCCTACAATGAGCAGTTCTTC. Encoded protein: CASTLGQGAYNEQFF.

CDR3 amino acids: CASSDAERKTRNSPLHF. The DNA of the CDR3 is TGTGCCAGCAGTGACGCGGAGAGGAAGACTCGTAATTCACCCCTCCACTTT. J is TRBJ1-6 and V is TRBV6-4, with D unresolved. The CDR3 loop spans 17 amino acids. Trimming removed 2 bases from V and 6 bases from J, with 17 bases in between. CDR1 is MRHNA and CDR2 is SNTAGT in the germline V gene.

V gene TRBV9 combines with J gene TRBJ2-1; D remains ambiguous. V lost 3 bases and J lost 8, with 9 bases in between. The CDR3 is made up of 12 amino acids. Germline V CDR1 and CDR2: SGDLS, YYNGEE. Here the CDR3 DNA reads TGTGCCAGCAGCGGCGCCTTCTATGAGCAGTTCTTC. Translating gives CASSGAFYEQFF.

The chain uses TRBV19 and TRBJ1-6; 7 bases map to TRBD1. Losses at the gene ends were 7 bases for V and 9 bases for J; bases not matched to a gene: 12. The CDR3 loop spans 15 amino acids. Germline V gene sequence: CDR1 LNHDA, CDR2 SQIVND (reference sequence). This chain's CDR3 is CASKEGARLTSPLHF. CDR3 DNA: TGTGCCAGTAAGGAGGGGGCCCGGTTAACTTCACCCCTCCACTTT. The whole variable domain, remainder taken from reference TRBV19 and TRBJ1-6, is DGGITQSPKYLFRKEGQNVTLSCEQNLNHDAMYWYRQDPGQGLRLIYYSQIVNDFQKGDIAEGYSVSREKKESFPLTVTSAQKNPTAFYLCASKEGARLTSPLHFGNGTRLTVT.

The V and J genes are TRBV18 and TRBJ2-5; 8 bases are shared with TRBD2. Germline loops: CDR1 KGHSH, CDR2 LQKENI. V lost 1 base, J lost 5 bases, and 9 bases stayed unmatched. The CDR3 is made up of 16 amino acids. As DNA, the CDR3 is TGTGCCAGCTCACCACAAGTGCGGGGGGCTAGTGAGACCCAGTACTTC. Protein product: CASSPQVRGASETQYF.